Many counts were recorded for the clone carrying this TCR beta chain. TCRdb passed the 5' RACE reads through MiXCR, listing each CDR3 protein once. The sample has 300,000 to 400,000 distinct CDR3 sequences, around 6.5% seen once. The CDR3 is made up of 14 amino acids. Germline CDR1 reads LGHNA; CDR2 reads YSLEER. V trimming: 0 bases; J trimming: 5 bases; junction bases outside the gene matches: 0. This record comes from a study of T cells after yellow fever vaccination. The TCR originated in a young man who received the YFV17D yellow fever vaccine. The chain carries TRBV4-3 and TRBJ2-2, with 7 nucleotides matching TRBD1. The sequencing here drew on PBMCs, taken 5 days after the yellow fever booster vaccination. CDR3 sequence (DNA): TGCGCCAGCAGCCAAGACAGGGGGACCGGGGAGCTGTTTTTT. Its translation: CASSQDRGTGELFF.